The source of this TCR beta chain is a study of cytomegalovirus exposure and HLA in healthy donors. Study information: For the 300 to 400 genotyped donors, more than 65% fell within the Caucasian-associated ancestry cluster.

This clone was picked up a small number of times. Its specificity is not known. The germline V gene has CDR1 MNHNY and CDR2 SVGAGI (reference sequence). CDR3 length equals 15 residues. With 5 bases clipped from V and 8 bases from J, the junction kept 10 bases outside the gene matches. PCR involved 60 Vbeta and 13 Jbeta primers. Produced via immunoSEQ multiplex PCR; TCRdb's table is partial and in-frame only. The sample carries fewer than 60,000 clones, around three fifths recorded once. General study findings and limits: Owing to their indistinguishability, certain V segments, notably TRBV6-2 and TRBV6-3, were excluded. A later analysis reportedly found fewer N-insertions in an Asian-associated ancestry cluster than the approximately 660-donor mean.

This clonotype originated in a human donor in good health. The genes are TRBV6-6 and TRBJ1-3; TRBD1 aligns across 9 bases. The sample comprised PBMCs. The CDR3 loop is CASSSTRRQGDTIYF. CDR3 DNA sequence: TGTGCCAGCAGTAGCACGAGAAGACAGGGGGACACCATATATTTT.